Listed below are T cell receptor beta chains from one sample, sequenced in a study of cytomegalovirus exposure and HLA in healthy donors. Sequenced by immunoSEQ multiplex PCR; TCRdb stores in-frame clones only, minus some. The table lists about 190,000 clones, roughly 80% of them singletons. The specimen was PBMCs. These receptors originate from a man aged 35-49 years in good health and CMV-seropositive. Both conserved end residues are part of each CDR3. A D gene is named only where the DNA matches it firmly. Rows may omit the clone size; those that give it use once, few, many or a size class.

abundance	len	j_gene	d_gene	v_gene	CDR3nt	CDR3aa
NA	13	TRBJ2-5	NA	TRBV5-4	TGTGCCAGCAGCTCGCCCCTAGTAGGGACCCAGTACTTC	CASSSPLVGTQYF
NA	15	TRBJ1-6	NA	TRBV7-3	TGTGCCAGCAGCTTAGAGTCGGGTGGTAATTCACCCCTCCACTTT	CASSLESGGNSPLHF
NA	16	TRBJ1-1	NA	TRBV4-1	TGCGCCAGCAGCCAAGGCCGGGGGACGGAGAACACTGAAGCTTTCTTT	CASSQGRGTENTEAFF
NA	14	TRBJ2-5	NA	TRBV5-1	TGCGCCAGCAGCGAAGCCCACTCAGGGGAGACCCAGTACTTC	CASSEAHSGETQYF
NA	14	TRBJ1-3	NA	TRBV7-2	TGTGCCAGCAGCCCAGGGAACTCTGGAAACACCATATATTTT	CASSPGNSGNTIYF
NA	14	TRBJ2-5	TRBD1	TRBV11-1	TGTGCCAGCAGCTTAGCGACAGGGCAGGAGACCCAGTACTTC	CASSLATGQETQYF
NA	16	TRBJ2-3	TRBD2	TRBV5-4	TGTGCCAGCAGCTTGGGGGGCGGGGGGGCAGTAGATACGCAGTATTTT	CASSLGGGGAVDTQYF
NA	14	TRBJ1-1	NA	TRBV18	TGTGCCAGCTCACCGGGGGGGATGAACACCGAAGCTTTCTTT	CASSPGGMNTEAFF
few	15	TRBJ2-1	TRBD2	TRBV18	TGTGCCAGCTCATCTTCCGGGGGGATGACTAATGAGCAGTTCTTC	CASSSSGGMTNEQFF
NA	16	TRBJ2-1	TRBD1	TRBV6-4	TGTGCCAGCGCCCTAGGTCAGGGGACAGGGAGTGATGAGCAGTTCTTC	CASALGQGTGSDEQFF
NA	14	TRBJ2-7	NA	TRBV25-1	TGTGCCACCGACAGGGAGGAAGGATCCTACGAGCAGTACTTC	CATDREEGSYEQYF
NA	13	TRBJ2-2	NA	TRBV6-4	TGTGCCAGCAGTGAATCTCGCACCGGGGAGCTGTTTTTT	CASSESRTGELFF
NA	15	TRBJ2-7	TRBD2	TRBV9	TGTGCCAGCAGCCCTGTACTAGCGGGGGTTTACGAGCAGTACTTC	CASSPVLAGVYEQYF
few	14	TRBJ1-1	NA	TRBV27	TGTGCCAGCAGTCCCCGGACTAGAAACACTGAAGCTTTCTTT	CASSPRTRNTEAFF
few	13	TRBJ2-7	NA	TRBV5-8	TGTGCCAGCAGCTTTCACAGCTCCTACGAGCAGTACTTC	CASSFHSSYEQYF
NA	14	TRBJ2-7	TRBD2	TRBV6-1	TGTGCCAGTAGAAATAGCGGGCGTTCCTACGAGCAGTACTTC	CASRNSGRSYEQYF
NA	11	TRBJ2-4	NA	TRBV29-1	TGCAGCGCCGTAGCCAAAAACATTCAGTACTTC	CSAVAKNIQYF
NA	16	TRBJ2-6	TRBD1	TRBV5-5	TGTGCCAGCAGCCAAGACAGGGGAACTGGGGCCAACGTCCTGACTTTC	CASSQDRGTGANVLTF
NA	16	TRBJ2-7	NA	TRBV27	TGTGCCAGCAGTTTAGGGCGGGGTCAATTCTCCTACGAGCAGTACTTC	CASSLGRGQFSYEQYF
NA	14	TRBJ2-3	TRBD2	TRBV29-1	TGCAGCGTTGACGCGGGACTAGCATCAGATACGCAGTATTTT	CSVDAGLASDTQYF
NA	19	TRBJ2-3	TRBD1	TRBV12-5	TGTGCTAGTGGTTTGGTAAAGGGGTGGGGACAGGGGGCGAATGATACGCAGTATTTT	CASGLVKGWGQGANDTQYF
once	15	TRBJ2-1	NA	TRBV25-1	TGTGCCAGCAGTGGCGGGACGGTCTCCTACAATGAGCAGTTCTTC	CASSGGTVSYNEQFF
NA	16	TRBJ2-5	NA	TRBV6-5	TGTGCCAGCAGTTACTCGACCTTCCCGGGGCAAGAGACCCAGTACTTC	CASSYSTFPGQETQYF
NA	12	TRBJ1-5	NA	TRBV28	TGTGCCAGCAGACCTACCGGGGTGCCCCAGCATTTT	CASRPTGVPQHF
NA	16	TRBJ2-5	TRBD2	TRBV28	TGTGCCAGCAGTCTTAAGACTAGCGGGAGGTTGAAGGAGCAGTACTTC	CASSLKTSGRLKEQYF
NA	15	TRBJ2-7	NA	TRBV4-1	TGCGCCAGCAGCCAGACCGGCGGGGTCTCCTACGAGCAGTACTTC	CASSQTGGVSYEQYF
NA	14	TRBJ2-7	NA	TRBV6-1	TGTGCCAGCAGTGAAGACATACAGTCCTACGAGCAGTACTTC	CASSEDIQSYEQYF
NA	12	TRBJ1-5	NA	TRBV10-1	TGCGCCAGCAGTGAGTCAGGGGGAACCCAGCATTTT	CASSESGGTQHF
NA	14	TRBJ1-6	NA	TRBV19	TGTGCCAGTAGTATCCTACTTTATAATTCACCCCTCCACTTT	CASSILLYNSPLHF